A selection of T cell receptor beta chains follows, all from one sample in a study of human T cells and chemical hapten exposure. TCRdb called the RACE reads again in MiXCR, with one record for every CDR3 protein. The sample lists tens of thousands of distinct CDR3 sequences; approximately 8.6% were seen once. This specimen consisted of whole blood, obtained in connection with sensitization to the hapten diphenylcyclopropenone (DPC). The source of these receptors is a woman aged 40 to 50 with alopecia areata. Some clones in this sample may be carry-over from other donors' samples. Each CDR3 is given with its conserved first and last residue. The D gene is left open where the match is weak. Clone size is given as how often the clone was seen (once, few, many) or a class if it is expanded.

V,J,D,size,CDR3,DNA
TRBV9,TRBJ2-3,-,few,CASSTRLGGITDTQYF,TGTGCCAGCAGCACTCGCCTCGGGGGTATCACAGATACGCAGTATTTT
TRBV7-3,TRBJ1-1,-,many,CASSVTGNTEAFF,TGTGCCAGCAGCGTTACAGGGAACACTGAAGCTTTCTTT
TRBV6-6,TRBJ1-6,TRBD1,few,CASSYRDRDSPLHF,TGTGCCAGCAGTTACCGGGACAGGGATTCACCCCTCCACTTT
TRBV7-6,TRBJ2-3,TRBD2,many,CASSLELAGPGDTQYF,TGTGCCAGCAGCTTAGAACTAGCGGGCCCGGGGGATACGCAGTATTTT
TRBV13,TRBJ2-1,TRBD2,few,CASSFTSGGASNEQFF,TGTGCCAGCAGCTTTACTAGCGGGGGGGCCTCCAATGAGCAGTTCTTC
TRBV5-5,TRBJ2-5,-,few,CASTDSVETQYF,TGTGCCAGTACCGACTCAGTGGAGACCCAGTACTTC
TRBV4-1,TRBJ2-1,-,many,CASSHINEQFF,TGCGCCAGCAGCCACATTAATGAGCAGTTCTTC
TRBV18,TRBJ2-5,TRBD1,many,CASSPPRTGQEETQYF,TGTGCCAGCTCACCACCAAGGACAGGTCAGGAAGAGACCCAGTACTTC
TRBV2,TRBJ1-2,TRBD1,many,CASNTQGTANYGYTF,TGTGCCAGCAACACACAGGGGACAGCTAACTATGGCTACACCTTC
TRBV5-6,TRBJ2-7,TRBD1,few,CASSTGQGMREQYF,TGTGCCAGTTCAACGGGACAGGGGATGAGGGAGCAGTACTTC
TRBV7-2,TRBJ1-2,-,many,CASSLAASPYGYTF,TGTGCCAGCAGCTTAGCGGCCTCCCCCTATGGCTACACCTTC
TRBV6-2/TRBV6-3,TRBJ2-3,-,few,CASSYSPRGPSTDTQYF,TGTGCCAGCAGTTACTCACCTCGGGGACCAAGCACAGATACGCAGTATTTT